Sequencing of this TCR beta chain was carried out in a study of cytomegalovirus exposure and HLA in healthy donors. This clone was recorded a few times. Its cognate antigen is unknown. Study observations and caveats: Previous analysis showed most TCR beta V segments were productive about 87% or about 30% of the time.

Donors were nominally healthy when sampled, though unrecorded immune exposures were likely. The ends were cut back, 4 bases at V and 2 bases at J, with 12 bases in the middle. The CDR3 is made up of 14 amino acids. CDR1 is SGHRS and CDR2 is YFSETQ in the germline V gene. PCR used 60 Vbeta primers and 13 Jbeta primers. Using immunoSEQ multiplex PCR, the repertoire was profiled, and TCRdb retains in-frame clones only, with some absent. Among over 65,000 clones listed, around 75% were seen once. The J gene is TRBJ1-1, the V gene TRBV5-1; D ambiguous. The source is a man aged 60 to 75 in good health and CMV-seropositive. Sequenced input: PBMCs. The CDR3 protein is CASSPDGINTEAFF. The DNA of the CDR3 is TGCGCCAGCAGCCCGGACGGGATTAACACTGAAGCTTTCTTT.